What follows are 13 T cell receptor beta chains derived from one specimen sequenced in a study of post-analysis software for immune sequencing data. Libraries were made from TCR beta cDNA, and they carried unique molecular identifiers. A single record per CDR3 protein comes from TCRdb applying MiXCR to the PCR reads. This table has roughly 400,000 distinct CDR3 sequences, 39% appearing once. The study's findings and limits: About 5 TRBV segments appeared more often in patients than in controls, and TRBV5-6, TRBV5-1 and TRBV20-1 were among these.

The antigens for these receptors are not known. Material for sequencing was blood. The receptors were sampled from a girl aged 2 to 9 with multiple sclerosis.

This clonotype was counted a few times. The genes are TRBV29-1 and TRBJ2-1; D unclear. The CDR3 length is 14 residues. The V and J ends lost 3 bases and 3 bases respectively, with 12 bases between them. Germline lookup yields CDR1 SQVTM and CDR2 ANQGSEA. DNA for the CDR3: TGCAGCGTTGATTTCGGAGAGCGCTACAATGAGCAGTTCTTC. This gives the protein CSVDFGERYNEQFF.

This chain connects TRBV7-3 to TRBJ2-1; no definite D call. Trimming took 1 base from V and 0 from J, leaving 10 bases between them. The length of the CDR3 is 16 residues. Germline CDR1 reads SGHTA; CDR2 reads FQGTGA. DNA for the CDR3: TGTGCCAGCAGCTTAAATGGTCAGAACTCCTACAATGAGCAGTTCTTC. It codes for CASSLNGQNSYNEQFF.

V gene TRBV4-1 combines with J gene TRBJ1-2; perhaps TRBD1 as D (5 bases). The CDR3 spans 14 residues. The germline CDR1 and CDR2 sequences are MGHRA and YSYEKL. Trimming took off 10 bases at V and 3 bases at J, with 18 bases between the two ends. The CDR3 loop reads CATRRMGRDYGYTF. The CDR3 DNA reads TGCGCCACCCGGCGTATGGGGCGAGACTATGGCTACACCTTC.

This chain connects TRBV27 to TRBJ2-1; 9 bases map to TRBD2. The germline V gene has CDR1 MNHEY and CDR2 SMNVEV (reference sequence). This CDR3 is 16 amino acids long. Germline trimming cut 5 bases from V and 0 bases from J; bases unmatched to any gene: 5. In DNA form, the CDR3 reads TGTGCCAGCAGTCACCTAGCGGGGAGCTCCTACAATGAGCAGTTCTTC. Translating gives CASSHLAGSSYNEQFF.

The genes are TRBV21-1 and TRBJ1-5. TRBV21-1 is shown as a pseudogene. The CDR3 sequence is 16 residues long. CDR3 sequence reads: CASSKVFRGRGQPQHF. For the CDR3, the DNA is TGTGCCAGCAGCAAAGTATTCAGGGGGAGGGGTCAGCCCCAGCATTTT.

This clonotype was seen only a few times. The V and J genes are TRBV18 and TRBJ2-4, with TRBD2 matching over 10 bases. The J call could be wrong; TRBJ2-7 is a better fit for the DNA end. This CDR3 has 14 residues. Germline-derived CDR1 and CDR2 are KGHSH and LQKENI. This chain's CDR3 is CASSQLVAGGEQYF. The CDR3 nucleotides are TGTGCCAGCTCACAGCTCGTAGCGGGAGGCGAGCAGTACTTC.

The rearrangement uses TRBV28 and TRBJ2-6; D ambiguous. The CDR3 totals 16 residues. The V gene's germline CDR1 is MDHEN and CDR2 SYDVKM. Trimming took 2 bases from V and 1 from J, leaving 9 bases between them. Here the CDR3 DNA reads TGTGCCAGCAGTTTAGGTGGGGTATCTGGGGCCAACGTCCTGACTTTC. Translating it yields CASSLGGVSGANVLTF.

This clonotype has more than one count but fewer than ten. The V and J genes are TRBV7-9 and TRBJ1-2; D is uncertain. V was shortened by 1 base and J by 8 bases, with 11 bases between the two germline ends. The length of the CDR3 is 13 residues. Looked up from germline, CDR1 is SEHNR and CDR2 is FQNEAQ (reference sequence). The CDR3, as DNA: TGTGCCAGCAGCTTAGATCGGCCCCCGGGCTACACCTTC. It codes for CASSLDRPPGYTF.

This clonotype was seen a few times. V gene TRBV7-2 combines with J gene TRBJ1-5; D remains ambiguous. The CDR3 consists of 15 residues. Between the trimmed V and J ends, which lost 1 base and 3 bases, there was a span of 10 bases. Germline-derived CDR1 and CDR2 are SGHTA and FQGNSA. CDR3 in amino acids: CASSLGVRNNQPQHF. The CDR3 DNA reads as TGTGCCAGCAGCTTAGGGGTACGGAACAATCAGCCCCAGCATTTT.

Of note for this clonotype: Its ends do not fully match the called genes, so a read error is possible. V gene TRBV12-3 or TRBV12-4 combines with J gene TRBJ2-2; the D is unclear. The CDR3 contains 14 residues. The CDR3 DNA reads as TGTGCCAGCAGTTTAGCGGGGTTCCCCGGCGAGCTGTTTTTT. It translates to CASSLAGFPGELFF.

This chain links TRBV20-1 with TRBJ1-2, with D possibly TRBD1 on 5 matching bases. Germline CDR1 reads DFQATT; CDR2 reads SNEGSKA (reference sequence). V was trimmed by 6 bases and J by 7 bases, leaving 30 bases between them. This CDR3 is 17 amino acids long. The CDR3 DNA reads TGCAGTGCCCTTAAATGGAGGTCGGGTAGGGGCGAGGGTGGCTACACCTTC. The encoded protein is CSALKWRSGRGEGGYTF.

This clonotype was observed once. An end of the junction does not agree with germline; a read error may underlie this. The chain joins TRBV5-1 to TRBJ2-3; 9 positions agree with TRBD2. CDR3 length equals 18 residues. CDR1 SGHRS and CDR2 YFSETQ come from the germline V gene. CDR3 DNA: TGCGCCAGCGGCTTGGCCGGCCTAGCGGGAATCAGCACAGATACGCAGTATTTT. This gives the protein CASGLAGLAGISTDTQYF.

About this clonotype: One junction end does not reproduce the germline sequence, and a read error may be involved. The genes are TRBV11-2 and TRBJ2-1; tentative D call: TRBD2 (7 bases). This CDR3 is built from 15 residues. CDR1 SGHAT and CDR2 FQNNGV come from the germline V gene. CDR3 region: CASPPGGPTYSEQFF. Written as DNA, the CDR3 is TGTGCCAGCCCCCCGGGGGGCCCGACCTACAGTGAGCAGTTCTTC.